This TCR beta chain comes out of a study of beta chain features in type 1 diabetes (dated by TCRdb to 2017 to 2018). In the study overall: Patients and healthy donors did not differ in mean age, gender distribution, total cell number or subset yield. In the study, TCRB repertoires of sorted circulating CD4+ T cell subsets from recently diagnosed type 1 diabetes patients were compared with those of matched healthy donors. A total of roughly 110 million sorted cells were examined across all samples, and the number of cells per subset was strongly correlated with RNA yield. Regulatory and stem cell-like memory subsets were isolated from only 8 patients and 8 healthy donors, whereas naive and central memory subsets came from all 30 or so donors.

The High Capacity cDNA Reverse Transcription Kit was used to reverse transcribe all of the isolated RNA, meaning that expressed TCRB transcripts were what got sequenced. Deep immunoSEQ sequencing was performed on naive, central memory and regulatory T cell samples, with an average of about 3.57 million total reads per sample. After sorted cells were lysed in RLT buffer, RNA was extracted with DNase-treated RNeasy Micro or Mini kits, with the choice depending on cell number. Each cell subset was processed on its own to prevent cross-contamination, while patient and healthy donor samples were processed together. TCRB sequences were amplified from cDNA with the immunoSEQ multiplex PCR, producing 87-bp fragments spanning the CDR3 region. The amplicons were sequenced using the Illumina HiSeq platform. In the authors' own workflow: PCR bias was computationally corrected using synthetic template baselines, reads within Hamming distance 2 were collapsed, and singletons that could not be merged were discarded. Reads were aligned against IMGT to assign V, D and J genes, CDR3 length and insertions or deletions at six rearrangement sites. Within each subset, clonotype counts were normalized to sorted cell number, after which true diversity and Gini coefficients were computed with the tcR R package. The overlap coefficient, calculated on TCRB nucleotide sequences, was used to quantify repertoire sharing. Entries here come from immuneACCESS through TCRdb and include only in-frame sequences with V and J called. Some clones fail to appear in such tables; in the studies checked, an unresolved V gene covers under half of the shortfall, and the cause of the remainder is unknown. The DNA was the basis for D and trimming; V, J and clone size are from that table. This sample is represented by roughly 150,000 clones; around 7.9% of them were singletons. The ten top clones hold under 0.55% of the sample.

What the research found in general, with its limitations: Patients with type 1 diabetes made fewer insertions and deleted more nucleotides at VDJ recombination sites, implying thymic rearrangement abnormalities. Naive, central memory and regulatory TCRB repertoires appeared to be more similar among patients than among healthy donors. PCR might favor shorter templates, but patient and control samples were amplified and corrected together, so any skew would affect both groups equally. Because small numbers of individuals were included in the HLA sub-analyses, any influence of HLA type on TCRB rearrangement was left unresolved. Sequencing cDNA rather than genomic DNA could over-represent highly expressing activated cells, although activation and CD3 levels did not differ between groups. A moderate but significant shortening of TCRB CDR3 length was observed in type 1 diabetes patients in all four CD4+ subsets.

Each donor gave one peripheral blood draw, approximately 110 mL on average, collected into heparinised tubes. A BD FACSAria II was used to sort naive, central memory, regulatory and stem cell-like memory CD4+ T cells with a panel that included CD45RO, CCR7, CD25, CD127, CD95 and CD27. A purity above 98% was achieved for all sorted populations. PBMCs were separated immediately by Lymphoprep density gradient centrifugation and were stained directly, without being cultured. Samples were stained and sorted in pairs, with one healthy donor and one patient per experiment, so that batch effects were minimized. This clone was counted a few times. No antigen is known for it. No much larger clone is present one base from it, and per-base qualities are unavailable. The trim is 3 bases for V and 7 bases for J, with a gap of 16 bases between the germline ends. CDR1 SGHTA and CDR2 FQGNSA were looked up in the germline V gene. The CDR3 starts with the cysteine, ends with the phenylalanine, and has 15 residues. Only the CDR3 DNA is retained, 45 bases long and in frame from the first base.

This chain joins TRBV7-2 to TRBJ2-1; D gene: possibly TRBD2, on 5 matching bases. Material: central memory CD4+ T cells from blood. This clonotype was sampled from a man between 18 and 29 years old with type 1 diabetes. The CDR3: CASSFWGSTGNEQFF. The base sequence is TGTGCCAGCAGCTTCTGGGGATCTACGGGGAATGAGCAGTTCTTC. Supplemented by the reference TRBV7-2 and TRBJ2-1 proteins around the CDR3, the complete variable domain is GAGVSQSPSNKVTEKGKDVELRCDPISGHTALYWYRQSLGQGLEFLIYFQGNSAPDKSGLPSDRFSAERTGGSVSTLTIQRTQQEDSAVYLCASSFWGSTGNEQFFGPGTRLTVL.